Included here is one T cell receptor (beta chain) sequence, with context. This clone's antigen is unknown. No base quality values were provided; no much bigger clone lies one nucleotide off. The time point tag for this specimen amounts to: newly diagnosed GD, antithyroid drugs for less than 3 months. For both TCR sequencing and RNA sequencing, RNA was extracted from PBMCs using TRIzol. The diagnosis of Graves' disease followed American Thyroid Association guidelines. Patients were recruited from an endocrinology department in Xi'an, China. From each patient, around 9 milliliters of peripheral blood was collected into an EDTA anticoagulant tube. Ficoll Paque Plus density gradient separation was used to isolate PBMCs, and no further T cell sorting was performed. RNA quality was checked with an Agilent 2100 Bioanalyzer and agarose gel, and concentration with a NanoDrop 2000. This record comes from a study of regulatory T cells in long-lasting Graves disease (dated by TCRdb to the early 2020s). Looking at the study overall: Antithyroid drugs had been taken for less than 3 months by newly diagnosed Graves' disease patients. Persistent Graves' disease patients were compared with newly diagnosed Graves' disease patients by peripheral blood TCR sequencing and RNA sequencing. The study took place in China and was registered as a clinical trial. TCR sequencing covered roughly 13 persistent and around 20 newly diagnosed Graves' disease patients, 33 samples in total. Study-level results and caveats: The authors acknowledged the small sample size as a limitation that may reduce accuracy. Persistent disease showed preferential use of TRBV28, TRBJ1-2 and TRBJ2-5, whereas newly diagnosed disease favored TRBV20-1 and TRBJ2-1. Lower TCR Shannon entropy and fewer highly expanded clones were observed in persistent Graves' disease patients than in newly diagnosed patients, which suggested clonal expansion. Only the TCR beta chain was sequenced and analyzed. Only peripheral blood was studied, because thyroid tissue, the primary lesion, was inaccessible. Patients with persistent disease shared more public clonotypes (approximately 2,500) than newly diagnosed patients did (966).

The junction carries 12 bases between V and J, which are trimmed by 0 bases and 5 bases respectively. CDR3 length: 15 amino acids, cysteine to phenylalanine. This entry keeps only the CDR3 DNA: 45 bases, framed from base 1. The CDR1 and CDR2 encoded by the germline V gene are MNHNS and SASEGT. Receptor amplification or capture employed multiplex PCR. This sample was sequenced with an Illumina HiSeq 4000. CDR3 regions were amplified by Arm-PCR with iRepertoire HTBI primers to construct TCR beta libraries. Gel purification was performed on PCR products prior to sequencing. Per the authors' processing: Gene usage analysis of CDR3 amino acid clonotypes relied on the 55 to 80 TRBV and 13 to 15 TRBJ segments identified across samples. COPE and FqMerger were used to merge the filtered high-quality paired reads into contigs. BLAST was used to align contigs to the IMGT TRBV, TRBD and TRBJ reference genes, and CDR3 was defined following IMGT. Highly expanded clones were defined as clonotypes with a frequency above 0.1%. Repertoire diversity was measured by Shannon entropy, and V-J evenness by the Gini coefficient. Clonotypes shared by more than one individual were considered public. The public reads were quality trimmed at Q25 with fastp and then assembled into clones with MiXCR by TCRdb, keeping productive beta chains. All rows with the same CDR3 protein become a single entry with the most common DNA and genes. The V and J calls were not made by the authors but by TCRdb's processing. This sample comprises about 400,000 distinct CDR3 sequences, less than 20% of them detected only once. The biggest ten clones account for around a fifth of the sample.

The TCR was taken from a female donor with Graves disease. The rearrangement combines TRBV6-1 with TRBJ2-3; TRBD2 could be the D gene, as 6 bases match. The sequencing used peripheral blood mononuclear cells (PBMCs), collected at new diagnosis, from a patient treated with antithyroid drugs. The nucleotide sequence is TGTGCCAGCAGTGAAGCGGCGGGACTCGAAGATACGCAGTATTTT. Translated, it gives CASSEAAGLEDTQYF.